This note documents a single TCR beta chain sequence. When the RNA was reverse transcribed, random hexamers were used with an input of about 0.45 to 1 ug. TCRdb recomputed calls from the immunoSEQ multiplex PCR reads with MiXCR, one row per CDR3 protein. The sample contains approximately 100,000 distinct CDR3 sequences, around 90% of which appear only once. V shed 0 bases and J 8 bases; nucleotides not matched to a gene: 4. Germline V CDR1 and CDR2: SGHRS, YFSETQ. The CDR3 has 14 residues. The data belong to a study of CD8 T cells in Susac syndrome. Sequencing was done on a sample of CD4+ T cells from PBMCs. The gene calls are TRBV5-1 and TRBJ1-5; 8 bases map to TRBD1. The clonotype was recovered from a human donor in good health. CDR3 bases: TGCGCCAGCAGCTTGGGACCGACAGGGGAGCCCCAGCATTTT. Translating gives CASSLGPTGEPQHF.